Below are 13 T cell receptor beta chains sequenced from a single sample in a study of blood T cell repertoires in COVID-19. The method was immunoSEQ multiplex PCR; TCRdb's version includes in-frame clones alone and lacks a portion of them. Altogether 75,000 to 100,000 clones are present, 86% being singletons, with the ten largest covering around 1.6%. Material: peripheral blood. The receptors here all came from an older man with acute or convalescent COVID-19.

The genes are TRBV2 and TRBJ1-1; TRBD1 matches at 10 bases. The ends lost 4 bases at V and 1 base at J; junction bases unmatched: 3. The CDR3 runs 15 residues. Germline CDR1 and CDR2: SNHLY and FYNNEI. In DNA, the CDR3 is TGTGCCAGCAGTGCGAGACAGGGGGCGAACACTGAAGCTTTCTTT. Its protein product is CASSARQGANTEAFF.

The V and J genes are TRBV4-3 and TRBJ2-7, with D maybe TRBD1 (6 bases). The ends were cut back, 3 bases at V and 2 bases at J, with 11 bases in the middle. This CDR3 spans 14 amino acids. Germline CDR1 reads LGHNA; CDR2 reads YSLEER. The DNA of the CDR3 is TGCGCCAGCAGCCAGCAAACAGGGCCCTACGAGCAGTACTTC. It translates to CASSQQTGPYEQYF.

CDR3 in amino acids: CASSLPGGSGNTIYF. The CDR3 bases are TGTGCCAGCAGCTTGCCAGGGGGCTCTGGAAACACCATATATTTT. The chain has TRBV5-5 and TRBJ1-3; 7 positions agree with TRBD1. Germline values: CDR1 SGHKS, CDR2 YYEKEE (reference sequence). The CDR3 has 15 residues. V gave up 1 base and J gave up 0 bases; unmatched junction bases: 1.

The chain recombines TRBV19 with TRBJ2-3, with D possibly TRBD1 on 5 matching bases. The CDR3 loop spans 13 amino acids. CDR1 is LNHDA and CDR2 is SQIVND in the germline V gene (reference sequence). The ends were cut back, 6 bases at V and 5 bases at J, with 12 bases in the middle. The CDR3 coding sequence is TGTGCCAGTAGAGAACAGGCTGGAGATACGCAGTATTTT. Amino acid sequence: CASREQAGDTQYF.

This clone was observed a few times. Here the CDR3 DNA reads TGTGCCAGCAGTTTGCCAGGACAGGGAAGGGGCTATGGCTACACCTTC. Translated, it gives CASSLPGQGRGYGYTF. This sequence joins TRBV28 and TRBJ1-2; TRBD1 matches at 8 bases. With V trimmed by 3 bases and J by 4 bases, 10 bases remained unmatched. Germline V lookup: CDR1 MDHEN, CDR2 SYDVKM. The CDR3 consists of 16 residues.

The chain is built from TRBV5-1 and TRBJ2-5; D unresolved. This CDR3 region has 13 residues. Trimming left V 2 bases short and J 0 bases short, with 5 bases between. Germline loops: CDR1 SGHRS, CDR2 YFSETQ. In DNA, the CDR3 is TGCGCCAGCAGCTTTTTCTACCAAGAGACCCAGTACTTC. It yields the protein CASSFFYQETQYF.

The rearrangement links TRBV5-5 to TRBJ2-3; D is uncertain. The CDR3 sequence is 12 residues long. CDR1 is SGHKS, CDR2 YYEKEE, per germline (reference sequence). Trimming took 4 bases from V and 2 from J, leaving 5 bases between them. This CDR3 is CASSQVTDTQYF. The CDR3 nucleotides read TGTGCCAGCAGCCAGGTCACAGATACGCAGTATTTT.

The CDR3: CASSLGVASETETQYF. DNA of the CDR3: TGTGCCAGCAGCTTAGGGGTCGCTAGCGAGACAGAGACCCAGTACTTC. The rearrangement joins TRBV7-2 to TRBJ2-5; tentative D call: TRBD2 (6 bases). Trimming took 1 base from V and 4 from J, leaving 16 bases between them. From germline, CDR1 is SGHTA and CDR2 FQGNSA. The CDR3 extends over 16 amino acids.

This clone was counted only a few times. This chain links TRBV29-1 with TRBJ2-7; possibly TRBD2 for D (6 bases). V shed 3 bases and J shed 5 bases, with 14 bases lying between them. This CDR3 is built from 13 residues. Looked up from germline, CDR1 is SQVTM and CDR2 is ANQGSEA. The CDR3 region is CSVDPGTSDEQYF. Written as DNA, the CDR3 is TGCAGCGTTGATCCCGGGACTTCGGACGAGCAGTACTTC.

This clone was detected only once. The genes are TRBV3-1 (or the pseudogene TRBV3-2) and TRBJ2-1, with TRBD2 matching over 12 bases. CDR3 length equals 15 residues. The J segment lost 6 bases and the V segment lost 1 base, leaving 1 base of the junction unmatched. Germline CDR1 reads LGHDT; CDR2 reads YNNKEL (reference sequence). CDR3 nucleotides: TGTGCCAGCAGCCAAGCGGGACTAGCGGGCAATGAGCAGTTCTTC. It specifies CASSQAGLAGNEQFF.

V is TRBV29-1 and J is TRBJ2-7, with D maybe TRBD1 (5 bases). Deletions cut 5 bases from V and 0 bases from J, with 8 bases between. The germline gives CDR1 SQVTM, CDR2 ANQGSEA. The CDR3 is 12 residues long. CDR3 sequence (DNA): TGCAGCGTTAGGGGAAGCTCCTACGAGCAGTACTTC. Protein product: CSVRGSSYEQYF.

The rearrangement links TRBV5-6 to TRBJ2-6; 8 bases are a match to TRBD1. The CDR3 runs to 16 residues. V shed 3 bases and J 0 bases; nucleotides not matched to a gene: 2. Germline-derived CDR1 and CDR2 are SGHDT and YYEEEE. The CDR3 reads CASSSGTGSGANVLTF. DNA of the CDR3: TGTGCCAGCAGCTCCGGGACAGGCTCTGGGGCCAACGTCCTGACTTTC.

V and J are TRBV19 and TRBJ2-5; 7 positions agree with TRBD2. CDR1 LNHDA and CDR2 SQIVND come from the germline V gene (reference sequence). The CDR3 extends over 14 amino acids. V gave up 5 bases and J gave up 4 bases; unmatched junction bases: 7. CDR3 in DNA: TGTGCCAGTAGTCTTCGGGGGGTAGGAGAGACCCAGTACTTC. Translation: CASSLRGVGETQYF.